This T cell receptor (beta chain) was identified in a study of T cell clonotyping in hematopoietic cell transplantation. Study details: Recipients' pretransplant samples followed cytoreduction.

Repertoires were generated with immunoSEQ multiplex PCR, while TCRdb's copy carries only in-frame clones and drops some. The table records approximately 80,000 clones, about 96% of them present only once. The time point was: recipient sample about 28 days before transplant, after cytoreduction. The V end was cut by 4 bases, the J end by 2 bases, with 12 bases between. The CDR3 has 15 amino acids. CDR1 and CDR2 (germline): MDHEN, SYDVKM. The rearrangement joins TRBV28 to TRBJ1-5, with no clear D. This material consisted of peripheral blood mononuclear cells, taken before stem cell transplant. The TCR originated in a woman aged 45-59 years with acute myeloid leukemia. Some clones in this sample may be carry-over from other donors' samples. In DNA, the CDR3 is TGTGCCAGCAGTTCGACCGGGCGGGGCAATCAGCCCCAGCATTTT. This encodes CASSSTGRGNQPQHF.